The 22 T cell receptor beta chains below come from one sample, sequenced in a study of identical twins. MiXCR, applied by TCRdb to the 5' RACE reads, yields one record per CDR3 protein. The sample has 1.5 million to 2 million distinct CDR3 sequences, 25% to 35% seen once. Sequenced material: cord blood. The receptors derive from a newborn girl in good health.

This clonotype came up a few times. CDR3 amino acids: CASSRDRGQLHF. The CDR3 DNA follows: TGTGCCAGCAGCCGGGACAGGGGGCAGCTCCACTTT. This chain connects TRBV3-1 to TRBJ1-6; TRBD1 matches 12 bases. V shed 4 bases, J shed 16 bases, and the junction held 2 bases outside the gene matches. The V gene's germline CDR1 is LGHDT and CDR2 YNNKEL (reference sequence). The CDR3 is made up of 12 amino acids. The variable domain in full, completed from reference TRBV3-1 and TRBJ1-6, reads DTAVSQTPKYLVTQMGNDKSIKCEQNLGHDTMYWYKQDSKKFLKIMFSYNNKELIINETVPNRFSPKSPDKAHLNLHINSLELGDSAVYFCASSRDRGQLHFGNGTRLTVT.

This clonotype was recorded a few times. The chain links TRBV7-8 to TRBJ2-1; D is possibly TRBD1 or TRBD2 (6 bases each). The V gene's germline CDR1 is SGHVS and CDR2 FQNEAQ. CDR3 length equals 14 residues. Trimming stripped 7 bases from V and 9 bases from J, with 19 bases between. CDR3 DNA: TGTGCCAGCAACCACAAACGGGGGCTTCCTGAGCAGTTCTTC. It yields the protein CASNHKRGLPEQFF. Combining the CDR3 with reference TRBV7-8 and TRBJ2-1 gives the whole variable domain GAGVSQSPRYKVAKRGQDVALRCDPISGHVSLFWYQQALGQGPEFLTYFQNEAQLDKSGLPSDRFFAERPEGSVSTLKIQRTQQEDSAVYLCASNHKRGLPEQFFGPGTRLTVL.

The rearrangement links TRBV5-1 to TRBJ2-3; D gene ambiguous. Germline V gene lookup returns CDR1 SGHRS and CDR2 YFSETQ. The CDR3 has 15 residues. V was shortened by 4 bases and J by 2 bases, with 14 bases between the two germline ends. The CDR3 bases are TGCGCCAGCAGCAACTGGGCAGAACACACAGATACGCAGTATTTT. It codes for CASSNWAEHTDTQYF. The full variable domain, rest sourced from reference TRBV5-1 and TRBJ2-3, is KAGVTQTPRYLIKTRGQQVTLSCSPISGHRSVSWYQQTPGQGLQFLFEYFSETQRNKGNFPGRFSGRQFSNSRSEMNVSTLELGDSALYLCASSNWAEHTDTQYFGPGTRLTVL.

This clonotype has only one observation. The DNA of the CDR3 is TGTGCCAGCAGGACCCAAGGACAACTGAACACCGGGGAGCTGTTTTTT. Translating it yields CASRTQGQLNTGELFF. The chain combines TRBV27 with TRBJ2-2, with D tentatively TRBD1 (5 bases). The CDR3 totals 16 residues. Germline V gene sequence: CDR1 MNHEY, CDR2 SMNVEV (reference sequence). V lost 6 bases and J lost 1, with 15 bases in between.

This clonotype has more than one count but fewer than ten. The chain is built from TRBV20-1 and TRBJ1-2; D remains ambiguous. V was cut by 3 bases and J by 7 bases, with 9 bases left in between. The CDR3 has 11 amino acids. Germline V gene lookup returns CDR1 DFQATT and CDR2 SNEGSKA (reference sequence). The CDR3 protein is CSARWLAGYTF. CDR3 sequence (DNA): TGCAGTGCTAGGTGGCTGGCTGGCTACACCTTC.

The V and J genes are TRBV2 and TRBJ2-7; D not resolved. Germline values: CDR1 SNHLY, CDR2 FYNNEI. Trimming removed 10 bases from V and 5 bases from J, with 12 bases in between. The CDR3 consists of 11 residues. The CDR3 sequence is CATFGSHEQYF. The DNA for the CDR3 is TGTGCCACCTTCGGGTCCCACGAGCAGTACTTC. Complete variable domain (other parts from reference TRBV2 and TRBJ2-7): EPEVTQTPSHQVTQMGQEVILRCVPISNHLYFYWYRQILGQKVEFLVSFYNNEISEKSEIFDDQFSVERPDGSNFTLKIRSTKLEDSAMYFCATFGSHEQYFGPGTRLTVT.

J is TRBJ2-1 and V is TRBV24-1, with 10 positions matching TRBD2. J lost 6 bases, V lost 4 bases, and 5 bases had no gene match. The CDR3 totals 15 residues. Germline V gene lookup returns CDR1 KGHDR and CDR2 SFDVKD. The CDR3 coding sequence is TGTGCCACCAGTGACCCCGGACTAGCGGCCAATGAGCAGTTCTTC. The encoded protein is CATSDPGLAANEQFF.

Only a few counts were recorded for this clonotype. V usage is TRBV20-1 and J usage is TRBJ1-5; maybe TRBD1 (5 bases). Trimming cost V 6 bases and J 9 bases, with 21 bases left between them. The CDR3 sequence is 14 residues long. Germline V gene lookup returns CDR1 DFQATT and CDR2 SNEGSKA (reference sequence). In nucleotides, the CDR3 is TGCAGTGCCCATCCTAGACAGCCTGTAGGGCCCCAGCATTTT. The encoded protein is CSAHPRQPVGPQHF.

This clonotype appeared once. This rearrangement joins TRBV12-3 or TRBV12-4 to TRBJ1-1; the D gene is possibly TRBD1 (6 bases). V gave up 7 bases and J gave up 4 bases, with 16 bases separating them. The CDR3 spans 14 residues. CDR3 protein: CASIPHPGATEAFF. CDR3 bases: TGTGCCAGCATCCCCCACCCAGGGGCCACTGAAGCTTTCTTT.

This clonotype was detected only a few times. V is TRBV7-2 and J is TRBJ1-2; D may be TRBD1 (5 bases). Germline loops: CDR1 SGHTA, CDR2 FQGNSA. This CDR3 region has 16 residues. Trimming pared 5 bases from V and 5 bases from J, leaving 21 bases between. The CDR3 sequence: CASSPRAGRDLYGYTF. CDR3 bases: TGTGCCAGCAGCCCCAGGGCGGGACGGGACCTGTATGGCTACACCTTC.

The chain carries TRBV12-3 or TRBV12-4 and TRBJ2-2; TRBD1 is a possible D gene (5 bases). The V end lost 11 bases, the J end lost 3 bases, and 10 bases lay between the germline ends. This CDR3 spans 12 amino acids. This CDR3 is CAGRQYTGELFF. CDR3 coding DNA: TGTGCCGGCCGACAGTACACCGGGGAGCTGTTTTTT.

The V gene is TRBV7-6, the J gene TRBJ1-3; maybe TRBD1 (6 bases). The CDR3 length is 15 residues. The germline V and J ends were trimmed by 3 bases and 4 bases, with 13 bases remaining between them. Germline lookup yields CDR1 SGHVS and CDR2 FNYEAQ. CDR3 in amino acids: CASSFSGAPGNTIYF. CDR3 nucleotide sequence: TGTGCCAGCAGCTTCTCAGGGGCGCCCGGAAACACCATATATTTT.

This clonotype occurred a few times. The chain is built from TRBV4-2 and TRBJ1-4; the D gene is possibly TRBD1 (5 bases). V lost 1 base, J lost 2 bases, and 11 bases lay in between. Per germline, CDR1 LGHNA and CDR2 YNFKEQ. The CDR3 spans 16 residues. CDR3 coding DNA: TGTGCCAGCAGCCAAGTAGAGGGGCGTACTAATGAAAAACTGTTTTTT. It specifies CASSQVEGRTNEKLFF.

This clonotype was counted between two and nine times. The V and J genes are TRBV29-1 and TRBJ1-4; D gene ambiguous. The CDR3 has 14 amino acids. Trimming left V 6 bases short and J 7 bases short, with 18 bases between. CDR1 SQVTM and CDR2 ANQGSEA come from the germline V gene. The CDR3 bases are TGCAGCGTCCGACCTGGGAGTGGGAGTGAAAAACTGTTTTTT. Translated: CSVRPGSGSEKLFF.

This chain links TRBV10-2 with TRBJ2-1, with D perhaps TRBD2 (7 bases). Germline CDR1 reads WSHSY; CDR2 reads SAAADI. The CDR3 is 16 amino acids. Trimming stripped 4 bases from V and 5 bases from J, with 18 bases between. The DNA for the CDR3 is TGCGCCAGCAGTGTCTTTTCCGGGGGGCCGAACAATGAGCAGTTCTTC. It translates to CASSVFSGGPNNEQFF.

This clonotype occurred a few times. The chain uses TRBV5-1 and TRBJ2-5; no definite D call. CDR1 and CDR2 from the germline V gene are SGHRS and YFSETQ. The CDR3 extends over 15 amino acids. V was pared by 2 bases and J by 1 base, with 12 bases between. This chain's CDR3 is CASSLIGGTQETQYF. As DNA, the CDR3 is TGCGCCAGCAGCTTAATAGGCGGTACCCAAGAGACCCAGTACTTC.

This clonotype was found many times. The chain employs TRBV28 and TRBJ2-3; 7 bases align to TRBD1. CDR1 and CDR2 (germline): MDHEN, SYDVKM. V lost 3 bases, J lost 4 bases, and 4 bases stayed unmatched. CDR3 length: 14 amino acids. The CDR3 loop is CASSLSQGPDTQYF. The CDR3 DNA reads as TGTGCCAGCAGTTTGTCACAGGGGCCAGATACGCAGTATTTT.

The chain is built from TRBV5-6 and TRBJ1-2; no clear D gene. The germline V and J ends were trimmed by 1 base and 0 bases, with 16 bases remaining between them. CDR1 and CDR2 from the germline V gene are SGHDT and YYEEEE. CDR3 length: 17 residues. CDR3 region: CASSLSGFGSTNYGYTF. The CDR3 DNA is TGTGCCAGCAGCTTGAGTGGTTTCGGGTCGACTAACTATGGCTACACCTTC. The whole variable domain, remainder taken from reference TRBV5-6 and TRBJ1-2, is DAGVTQSPTHLIKTRGQQVTLRCSPKSGHDTVSWYQQALGQGPQFIFQYYEEEERQRGNFPDRFSGHQFPNYSSELNVNALLLGDSALYLCASSLSGFGSTNYGYTFGSGTRLTVV.

V is TRBV9 and J is TRBJ2-2; possibly TRBD2 for D (6 bases). This CDR3 spans 17 amino acids. The V end lost 4 bases, the J end lost 7 bases, and 23 bases lay between the germline ends. CDR1 is SGDLS and CDR2 is YYNGEE in the germline V gene. The CDR3 loop reads CASSPIEAGLNGGELFF. In DNA form, the CDR3 reads TGTGCCAGCAGCCCCATAGAGGCGGGATTAAATGGCGGGGAGCTGTTTTTT. The complete variable domain, with remaining parts taken from reference TRBV9 and TRBJ2-2, reads DSGVTQTPKHLITATGQRVTLRCSPRSGDLSVYWYQQSLDQGLQFLIQYYNGEERAKGNILERFSAQQFPDLHSELNLSSLELGDSALYFCASSPIEAGLNGGELFFGEGSRLTVL.

This clonotype showed up just a few times. V is TRBV6-5 and J is TRBJ2-7, with D uncertain. CDR1 is MNHEY, CDR2 SVGAGI, per germline. The CDR3 extends over 15 amino acids. The V gene lost 2 bases and the J gene lost 3 bases, with 14 bases spanning the gap. The CDR3 here is CASSYRIVPHYEQYF. In nucleotides, the CDR3 is TGTGCCAGCAGTTACAGGATCGTCCCCCACTACGAGCAGTACTTC.

The CDR3 DNA reads as TGCGCCAGCAGCCAACCCGGGACAGGCGACTATGGCTACACCTTC. This codes for CASSQPGTGDYGYTF. The V call is TRBV4-1, the J call TRBJ1-2; TRBD1 agrees at 8 bases. Trimming cost V 2 bases and J 3 bases; bases outside gene matches: 5. There are 15 residues in the CDR3. CDR1 and CDR2 from the germline V gene are MGHRA and YSYEKL.

This clonotype was counted only a few times. This sequence joins TRBV2 and TRBJ2-7; D gene unclear. The CDR3 is 11 residues long. With 3 bases removed from V and 7 bases from J, the gap between germline ends came to 7 bases. The germline CDR1 and CDR2 sequences are SNHLY and FYNNEI. DNA of the CDR3: TGTGCCAGCAGTGAGCGGAATGAGCAGTACTTC. This codes for CASSERNEQYF.